The clone carrying this TCR beta chain appeared a few times. Its antigen is currently unknown. A second PCR, run for 7 to 11 cycles, used a sample-barcoded 5' primer plus a J-beta primer mix. One entry per CDR3 protein results from TCRdb running MiXCR on the 5' RACE reads. The table lists 700,000 to 900,000 distinct CDR3 sequences, under 30% of them singletons. This sample was included in a study of blood T cells in healthy people across ages. Study-wide findings and caveats: Significant beta diversity loss was already apparent by age around 36, declining roughly linearly.

The V and J ends lost 6 bases and 5 bases, in that order; junction bases with no gene match: 9. The CDR3 length is 15 residues. Germline V lookup: CDR1 MNHEY, CDR2 SVGAGI. These data also formed part of another study, on T cells of mothers and their children. According to that study: Reads recorded for TCR beta CDR3 numbered over 10 million per mother and around 2.8 million per child.

This TCR was recovered from a boy aged 5-17 years in good health. The sequencing sample was made of blood. J is TRBJ2-7 and V is TRBV6-5; 11 positions agree with TRBD2. CDR3 in amino acids: CASSFRLAGFDEQYF. The CDR3 region has the DNA TGTGCCAGCAGCTTCCGACTAGCGGGGTTCGACGAGCAGTACTTC.